The 14 T cell receptor beta chains below were found in one sample sequenced in a study of identifying expanded T cells in peripheral blood. Assay used: immunoSEQ multiplex PCR; TCRdb lists only in-frame clones, some missing. The data contain about 110,000 clones, around 89% of them singletons. Sequences were obtained from blood. The receptors originated from a person aged 18-70 years in good health.

CDR3 coding DNA: TGTGCCAGCAGATATTTCGGGACTAGCGGAACAGATACGCAGTATTTT. It yields the protein CASRYFGTSGTDTQYF. The genes are TRBV2 and TRBJ2-3; TRBD2 aligns across 11 bases. CDR1 is SNHLY and CDR2 is FYNNEI in the germline V gene. The CDR3 consists of 16 residues. V shed 6 bases, J shed 3 bases, and the junction held 8 bases outside the gene matches.

The chain carries TRBV19 and TRBJ1-5; the match to TRBD1 covers 7 bases. Trimming took 5 bases from V and 4 from J; bases not matched to a gene: 8. This CDR3 has 15 amino acids. Germline lookup yields CDR1 LNHDA and CDR2 SQIVND (reference sequence). CDR3 amino acids: CASSPQTGVNQPQHF. Here the CDR3 DNA reads TGTGCCAGTAGTCCTCAAACAGGGGTAAATCAGCCCCAGCATTTT.

The chain employs TRBV7-2 and TRBJ1-1; D ambiguous. CDR3 length: 14 amino acids. The V and J ends lost 3 bases and 2 bases respectively, with 10 bases between them. Germline CDR1 reads SGHTA; CDR2 reads FQGNSA. As DNA, the CDR3 is TGTGCCAGCAGCTTTATCGGCAGTAACACTGAAGCTTTCTTT. Protein: CASSFIGSNTEAFF.

This chain links TRBV6-5 with TRBJ2-7, with 10 bases that match TRBD1. V lost 5 bases to trimming and J lost 3 bases; unmatched junction nucleotides: 4. Germline V gene data show CDR1 as MNHEY and CDR2 as SVGAGI. The CDR3 has 14 residues. This CDR3 is CASSTGTGDYEQYF. CDR3 coding DNA: TGTGCCAGCAGTACCGGGACAGGGGACTACGAGCAGTACTTC.

J is TRBJ1-5 and V is TRBV30, with D unresolved. From germline, CDR1 is GTSNPN and CDR2 SVGIG (reference sequence). CDR3 size: 15 residues. V was shortened by 0 bases and J by 6 bases, with 15 bases between the two germline ends. Written as DNA, the CDR3 is TGTGCCTGGAGTGTACGGCCCCGGGGAAGTCAGCCCCAGCATTTT. Protein: CAWSVRPRGSQPQHF.

The chain recombines TRBV7-6 with TRBJ2-1, with no clear D. The CDR3 has 12 residues. Germline V gene lookup returns CDR1 SGHVS and CDR2 FNYEAQ. The V end lost 2 bases, the J end lost 1 base, and 0 bases lay between the germline ends. The chain's CDR3 is CASSLSYNEQFF. The CDR3 DNA is TGTGCCAGCAGCTTATCCTACAATGAGCAGTTCTTC.

This clone was detected only a few times. The chain carries TRBV9 and TRBJ1-4, with unresolved D. Germline-derived CDR1 and CDR2 are SGDLS and YYNGEE. The V end was cut by 4 bases, the J end by 0 bases, with 4 bases between. The CDR3 is 13 amino acids. The CDR3 DNA sequence: TGTGCCAGCAGCCAAACAACTAATGAAAAACTGTTTTTT. Its translation: CASSQTTNEKLFF.

The V gene is TRBV6-1, the J gene TRBJ1-2; possible D gene TRBD1, 6 bases. Looked up from germline, CDR1 is MNHNS and CDR2 is SASEGT. V was pared by 2 bases and J by 7 bases, with 14 bases between. CDR3 length equals 14 residues. In DNA, the CDR3 is TGTGCCAGCAGTGAAAGTTCAGGGGTCTCTGGCTACACCTTC. It yields the protein CASSESSGVSGYTF.

The chain uses TRBV7-8 and TRBJ2-5; D call uncertain. Germline V gene lookup returns CDR1 SGHVS and CDR2 FQNEAQ. The length of the CDR3 is 11 residues. Trimming removed 6 bases from V and 5 bases from J, with 7 bases in between. CDR3 sequence reads: CASSTAETQYF. The CDR3 DNA follows: TGTGCCAGCAGTACCGCGGAGACCCAGTACTTC.

In nucleotides, the CDR3 is TGTGCCAGCTCCGCCAATGAGCAGTTCTTC. Its protein product is CASSANEQFF. The chain joins TRBV18 to TRBJ2-1; no reliable D call. The V gene lost 6 bases and the J gene lost 6 bases, with 3 bases spanning the gap. Germline V lookup: CDR1 KGHSH, CDR2 LQKENI. The CDR3 is 10 amino acids.

The J gene is TRBJ2-2, the V gene TRBV9, with 13 positions matching TRBD2. This CDR3 has 16 amino acids. V dropped 0 bases and J dropped 6; count of bases not matched to a gene: 2. Looked up from germline, CDR1 is SGDLS and CDR2 is YYNGEE. The CDR3 loop is CASSVELAGGSGELFF. The DNA for the CDR3 is TGTGCCAGCAGCGTAGAACTAGCGGGAGGGTCCGGGGAGCTGTTTTTT.

The V gene is TRBV6-4, the J gene TRBJ2-7; 10 bases match TRBD1. Germline CDR1 and CDR2: MRHNA and SNTAGT. This CDR3 has 15 residues. With 5 bases clipped from V and 4 bases from J, the junction kept 8 bases outside the gene matches. The CDR3 DNA sequence: TGTGCCAGCAGTCCCGAGGGGGGACAGGGGTACGAGCAGTACTTC. It yields the protein CASSPEGGQGYEQYF.

The chain joins TRBV4-2 to TRBJ2-5; D call uncertain. V was cut by 2 bases and J by 5 bases, with 12 bases left in between. CDR1 is LGHNA, CDR2 YNFKEQ, per germline. The CDR3 sequence is 14 residues long. CDR3 bases: TGTGCCAGCAGCCAACGGGCCGACGAGGAGACCCAGTACTTC. It is translated as CASSQRADEETQYF.

The rearrangement uses TRBV19 and TRBJ2-1, with D perhaps matching TRBD1 or TRBD2 (7 bases each). Germline CDR1 reads LNHDA; CDR2 reads SQIVND (reference sequence). V gave up 9 bases and J gave up 7 bases, with 25 bases separating them. The CDR3 loop spans 16 amino acids. CDR3 DNA: TGTGCCAGCAATACAGGGGTTTTTTCCGGGAGGAATGAGCAGTTCTTC. The encoded protein is CASNTGVFSGRNEQFF.